This is a list of T cell receptor beta chains from one sample in a study of blood T cells in healthy people across ages. Using its own MiXCR run on the 5' RACE reads, TCRdb lists one record per CDR3 protein. In the table there are about 2 million distinct CDR3 sequences, about 50% of which are singletons. The sequencing sample was made of blood. These receptor sequences come from a woman aged 40 to 50 in good health. Both conserved end residues are part of each CDR3. A D gene is named only where the DNA matches it firmly. Some rows mark clone size as missing; the rest say once, few, many or name a class of expanded clone.

TRBJ1-2,TRBV7-8,.,.,CASSLRSPPRIDTF,TGTGCCAGCAGCTTAAGGTCTCCTCCCAGGATTGACACCTTC
TRBJ1-6,TRBV28,.,.,CASSLGDRNNSPLHF,TGTGCCAGCAGTTTAGGAGACAGAAATAATTCACCCCTCCACTTT
TRBJ2-5,TRBV7-6,.,TRBD1,CASSQDRGKQETQYF,TGTGCCAGCAGCCAGGACAGGGGAAAACAAGAGACCCAGTACTTC
TRBJ2-5,TRBV27,.,TRBD1,CASSLWTGSETQYF,TGTGCCAGCAGTTTATGGACAGGCTCAGAGACCCAGTACTTC
TRBJ2-4,TRBV4-2,.,.,CASSLGGQSSYNEQYF,TGTGCCAGCAGCCTCGGGGGGCAAAGCTCCTACAATGAGCAGTACTTC
TRBJ2-3,TRBV6-1,.,.,CASSVPLRADTQYF,TGTGCCAGCAGTGTCCCCCTCAGGGCAGATACGCAGTATTTT
TRBJ2-3,TRBV15,.,TRBD2,CATSRTRTSGAITDTQYF,TGTGCCACCAGCAGAACAAGGACTAGCGGGGCAATCACAGATACGCAGTATTTT
TRBJ2-5,TRBV2,.,.,CASSGPATGAEETQYF,TGTGCCAGCAGTGGGCCGGCGACAGGCGCGGAAGAGACCCAGTACTTC
TRBJ2-3,TRBV7-2,.,TRBD2,CASSLGGLGHAQYF,TGTGCCAGCAGCTTAGGGGGACTAGGGCACGCGCAGTATTTT
TRBJ2-3,TRBV20-1,.,.,CSAAESRGGRANTQYF,TGCAGTGCCGCCGAATCGAGGGGGGGCAGGGCAAATACGCAGTATTTT
TRBJ2-3,TRBV20-1,few,.,CSATMGNTDTQYF,TGCAGTGCTACGATGGGAAACACAGATACGCAGTATTTT
TRBJ2-5,TRBV28,.,.,CASSLYYGLQETRYF,TGTGCCAGCAGTTTATATTACGGCCTCCAAGAGACCCGGTACTTC
TRBJ2-1,TRBV7-2,.,TRBD2,CASSFSSGGVNEQFF,TGTGCCAGCAGCTTTTCTAGCGGGGGGGTGAATGAGCAGTTCTTC
TRBJ2-1,TRBV27,.,TRBD1,CASSPPTGHRNEQFF,TGTGCCAGCAGTCCCCCGACAGGGCATCGCAATGAGCAGTTCTTC
TRBJ2-7,TRBV5-1,.,.,CASSSGWTASYEQYF,TGCGCCAGCAGCTCGGGATGGACCGCCTCCTACGAGCAGTACTTC
TRBJ1-2,TRBV5-4,.,.,CASSLIERRAYGYTF,TGTGCCAGCAGCTTGATCGAACGGAGGGCCTATGGCTACACCTTC
TRBJ2-1,TRBV20-1,.,.,CSAHTAEPNSYNEQFF,TGCAGTGCACACACAGCCGAACCTAACTCCTACAATGAGCAGTTCTTC
TRBJ2-3,TRBV7-2,many,.,CASSPDTDTQYF,TGTGCCAGCAGCCCCGACACAGATACGCAGTATTTT
TRBJ1-2,TRBV7-3,.,.,CASSLNARSGYTF,TGTGCCAGCAGCTTAAACGCCCGGTCTGGCTACACCTTC
TRBJ2-7,TRBV6-2/TRBV6-3,.,.,CASSYPLARAEQYF,TGTGCCAGCAGTTACCCGTTAGCGAGGGCCGAGCAGTACTTC
TRBJ2-5,TRBV28,.,.,CASSLHDRPQETQYF,TGTGCCAGCAGTTTACATGACAGGCCCCAAGAGACCCAGTACTTC
TRBJ1-1,TRBV7-2,.,.,CASSRAGAPEAFF,TGTGCCAGCAGCCGGGCAGGTGCCCCTGAAGCTTTCTTT
TRBJ1-1,TRBV5-1,.,.,CASSLQTGTEAFF,TGCGCCAGCAGCCTCCAGACGGGCACTGAAGCTTTCTTT
TRBJ2-1,TRBV6-5,.,.,CAGRTVVYNEQFF,TGTGCCGGCAGGACAGTTGTTTACAATGAGCAGTTCTTC
TRBJ2-5,TRBV5-1,.,.,CASSLGISGARETQYF,TGCGCCAGCAGCTTGGGTATATCGGGGGCCAGAGAGACCCAGTACTTC
TRBJ1-5,TRBV28,.,.,CASIGGANQPQHF,TGTGCCAGCATAGGGGGAGCTAATCAGCCCCAGCATTTT
TRBJ2-1,TRBV11-3,.,.,CASSLVAGPRNEQFF,TGTGCCAGCAGCTTAGTTGCAGGACCGCGCAATGAGCAGTTCTTC
TRBJ2-5,TRBV7-2,.,TRBD2,CASSLGWRGEETQYF,TGTGCCAGCAGCTTAGGGTGGCGGGGGGAAGAGACCCAGTACTTC
TRBJ1-2,TRBV5-4,.,TRBD1,CASSHRDRGQYGYTF,TGTGCCAGCAGCCACAGGGACAGGGGGCAGTATGGCTACACCTTC
TRBJ2-1,TRBV28,few,.,CASDRGEQFF,TGTGCCAGCGATAGGGGTGAGCAGTTCTTC
TRBJ1-1,TRBV12-3/TRBV12-4,.,.,CASSPPAGMNTEAFF,TGTGCCAGCAGTCCCCCAGCGGGGATGAACACTGAAGCTTTCTTT
TRBJ1-1,TRBV6-5,.,TRBD1,CASSRSPGTGGTEAFF,TGTGCCAGCAGCCGTTCCCCCGGGACAGGGGGCACTGAAGCTTTCTTT
TRBJ2-4,TRBV28,.,.,CASSAVTFSIQYF,TGTGCCAGCTCCGCCGTAACATTTAGCATTCAGTACTTC
TRBJ1-5,TRBV4-1,.,.,CASSLEEWMGGRKAPQHF,TGCGCCAGCAGCCTAGAAGAGTGGATGGGAGGGAGGAAGGCGCCCCAGCATTTT
TRBJ2-6,TRBV7-6,.,.,CASSLDGSSGANVLTF,TGTGCCAGCAGCTTAGACGGGAGTTCTGGGGCCAACGTCCTGACTTTC
TRBJ2-1,TRBV4-3,.,.,CASSQDFPDDPYNEQFF,TGCGCCAGCAGCCAAGATTTCCCCGACGATCCTTACAATGAGCAGTTCTTC
TRBJ2-7,TRBV6-2/TRBV6-3,few,TRBD2,CASSYPAGVLDYEQYF,TGTGCCAGCAGTTATCCGGCGGGGGTTCTCGACTACGAGCAGTACTTC
TRBJ2-2,TRBV20-1,.,TRBD2,CSAQAGGTGELFF,TGCAGTGCTCAGGCGGGGGGGACCGGGGAGCTGTTTTTT
TRBJ2-3,TRBV20-1,few,.,CSARRGPSTDTQYF,TGCAGTGCTAGGCGCGGGCCTAGCACAGATACGCAGTATTTT